The 10 T cell receptor beta chains reported below all come from one sample, sequenced in a study of shared clonotypes between healthy human individuals (dated by TCRdb to about 2020). The protocol used for the library was the immunoSEQ multiplex PCR assay. TCRdb re-hosts the immuneACCESS table, in-frame sequences only. Its copies lack some clones; in the studies checked, an unresolved V gene accounts for under half of them, and the cause for the rest is not known. The sample table shows about 2.4 million clones, and 90% to 95% are seen once. The leading ten clones occupy 0.36% of the sample. The sample consisted of naive CD4+ T cells from PBMCs. The cell subset or site label, as the study defines it: CD45RA+ positively selected. These receptors originate from a man younger than 35 in good health. Some clones in this sample may be carry-over from other donors' samples.

This chain links TRBV18 with TRBJ1-3, with TRBD1 as a possible D gene (5 bases). The CDR3 contains 14 residues. V shed 3 bases and J shed 5 bases, with 11 bases lying between them. Germline CDR1 KGHSH, CDR2 LQKENI. CDR3 amino acids: CASSPAGGRNTIYF. The DNA of the CDR3 is TGTGCCAGCTCACCCGCCGGGGGGAGAAACACCATATATTTT.

This sequence joins TRBV11-2 and TRBJ2-3, with D unclear. The CDR3 is 14 amino acids. With 1 base removed from V and 2 bases from J, the gap between germline ends came to 7 bases. Looked up from germline, CDR1 is SGHAT and CDR2 is FQNNGV. The CDR3 is CASSLVYNTDTQYF. In DNA, the CDR3 is TGTGCCAGCAGCTTAGTTTACAACACAGATACGCAGTATTTT.

A note on this clone: The sample contains more than one DNA sequence encoding this CDR3. The CDR3 here is CASSSRQGTDTQYF. The CDR3 bases are TGTGCCAGCAGCTCCCGACAGGGGACAGATACGCAGTATTTT. The chain has TRBV7-2 and TRBJ2-3; TRBD1 matches at 8 bases. With V trimmed by 4 bases and J by 3 bases, 3 bases remained unmatched. The CDR3 covers 14 residues. Germline loops: CDR1 SGHTA, CDR2 FQGNSA.

The chain uses TRBV5-4 and TRBJ2-1, with TRBD2 identical over 10 bases. V was clipped by 3 bases and J by 8 bases; unmatched bases: 8. Germline V gives CDR1 SGHNT, CDR2 YYREEE (reference sequence). This CDR3 is 15 amino acids long. The CDR3 here is CASSSTSGADYEQFF. The CDR3 DNA is TGTGCCAGCAGCTCAACTAGCGGGGCCGACTATGAGCAGTTCTTC.

Regarding this clone: The junction shows a germline mismatch at one end, possibly a read error. The sample holds other DNA sequences that translate to the same CDR3. The gene calls are TRBV11-2 and TRBJ1-2; D uncertain. CDR1 and CDR2 (germline): SGHAT, FQNNGV. The CDR3 extends over 14 amino acids. The chain's CDR3 is CASSLTPHTYGYTF. CDR3 bases: TGCGCCAGCAGCTTAACCCCCCACACGTATGGCTACACCTTC. Filled out from reference TRBV11-2 and TRBJ1-2, the complete variable domain reads EAGVAQSPRYKIIEKRQSVAFWCNPISGHATLYWYQQILGQGPKLLIQFQNNGVVDDSQLPKDRFSAERLKGVDSTLKIQPAKLEDSAVYLCASSLTPHTYGYTFGSGTRLTVV.

V is TRBV9 and J is TRBJ2-3, with 10 bases fitting TRBD2. There are 16 residues in the CDR3. The V segment lost 2 bases and the J segment 4 bases; nucleotides outside the gene matches: 7. Germline assignment: CDR1 SGDLS and CDR2 YYNGEE. The CDR3: CASSVGLAGAADTQYF. Here the CDR3 DNA reads TGTGCCAGCAGCGTGGGCCTAGCGGGAGCCGCAGATACGCAGTATTTT.

The chain combines TRBV15 with TRBJ2-7; 9 nucleotides match TRBD1. With V trimmed by 8 bases and J by 4 bases, 9 bases remained unmatched. The CDR3 covers 14 residues. CDR1 LNHNV and CDR2 YYDKDF come from the germline V gene (reference sequence). CDR3 loop: CATGTGTGTYEQYF. CDR3 DNA sequence: TGTGCCACCGGTACCGGGACAGGGACGTACGAGCAGTACTTC.

The J gene is TRBJ1-1, the V gene TRBV10-1; TRBD1 might be the D (6 bases). V lost 1 base and J 4 bases, leaving 16 bases between the germline ends. Germline CDR1 and CDR2: WNHNN and SYGVQD (reference sequence). The CDR3 has 16 residues. As DNA, the CDR3 is TGCGCCAGCAGTGAGTATAGTGGGGGGGCCTTCACTGAAGCTTTCTTT. Translated, it gives CASSEYSGGAFTEAFF.

The V and J genes are TRBV5-1 and TRBJ2-2, with D tentatively TRBD1 (6 bases). The CDR3 is 17 amino acids. The V end lost 4 bases, the J end lost 5 bases, and 21 bases lay between the germline ends. Germline V lookup: CDR1 SGHRS, CDR2 YFSETQ. The CDR3 bases are TGCGCCAGCAGCCCTCAGCTTACCACTACAGGGACCGGGGAGCTGTTTTTT. Its protein is CASSPQLTTTGTGELFF.

The chain combines TRBV18 with TRBJ2-5; perhaps TRBD2 as D (5 bases). The ends were cut back, 4 bases at V and 4 bases at J, with 16 bases in the middle. Germline lookup yields CDR1 KGHSH and CDR2 LQKENI. The CDR3 sequence is 15 residues long. As DNA, the CDR3 is TGTGCCAGCTCACGAAGTTCCGGGAACTTAGAGACCCAGTACTTC. Protein sequence: CASSRSSGNLETQYF.